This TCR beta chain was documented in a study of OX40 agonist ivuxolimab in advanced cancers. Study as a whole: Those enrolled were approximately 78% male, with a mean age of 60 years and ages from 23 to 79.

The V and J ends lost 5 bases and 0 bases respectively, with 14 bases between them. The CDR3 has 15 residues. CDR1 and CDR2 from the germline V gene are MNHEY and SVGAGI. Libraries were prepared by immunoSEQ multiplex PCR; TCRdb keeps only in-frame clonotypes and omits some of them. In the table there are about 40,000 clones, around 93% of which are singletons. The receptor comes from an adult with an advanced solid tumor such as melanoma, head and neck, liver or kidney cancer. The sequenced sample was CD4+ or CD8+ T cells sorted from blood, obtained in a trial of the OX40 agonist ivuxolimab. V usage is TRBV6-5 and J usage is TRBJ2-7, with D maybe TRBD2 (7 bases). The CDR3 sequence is CASSPQGGASYEQYF. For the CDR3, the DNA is TGTGCCAGCAGTCCCCAAGGGGGGGCCTCCTACGAGCAGTACTTC.